This T cell receptor beta chain is from a study of graft-versus-host responses after intestinal transplantation. Whole-study context: Multivisceral, liver-intestinal, or isolated intestinal grafts went to recipients. Broader study findings: Allografts from individuals with graft-donor T cell macrochimerism displayed high graft-versus-host to host-versus-graft clonal ratios.

Sequencing used immunoSEQ multiplex PCR; TCRdb keeps in-frame clones, though not all of them. This repertoire shows 98,000 or so clones, about 90% found once; its top ten account for roughly 0.9%. With respect to this clone: Its antigen remains unidentified.

Germline CDR1 reads MNHNY; CDR2 reads SVGAGI (reference sequence). CDR3 size: 14 residues. V shed 2 bases, J shed 7 bases, and the junction held 3 bases outside the gene matches. The receptor was derived from a human donor who received an intestinal transplant. V is TRBV6-6 and J is TRBJ1-4; 8 bases align to TRBD1. Sequences were derived from unstimulated CD4+ T cells sorted from spleen or lymph node cells, sampled before intestinal transplant. The CDR3 DNA follows: TGTGCCAGCAGTTACGGACAGGGTAGTGAAAAACTGTTTTTT. It yields the protein CASSYGQGSEKLFF.